The 23 T cell receptor beta chains presented below share a single source sample, sequenced in a study of T cell changes during pregnancy in multiple sclerosis. Clones were sequenced by immunoSEQ multiplex PCR, and TCRdb holds only the in-frame ones, with some missing. The data contain 40,000 to 60,000 clones, around 93% of them singletons. The sequenced sample was CD8+ T cells from peripheral blood mononuclear cells, obtained in the second trimester of pregnancy. The receptors stem from a female donor with multiple sclerosis, enrolled in a pregnancy study.

V and J are TRBV6-4 and TRBJ1-3; D gene uncertain. This CDR3 region has 14 residues. The V end was cut by 7 bases, the J end by 6 bases, with 16 bases between. CDR1 and CDR2 (germline): MRHNA, SNTAGT. In DNA form, the CDR3 reads TGTGCCAGCACTCCCCCGGGTTGTGAAAACACCATATATTTT. Translating it yields CASTPPGCENTIYF.

V usage is TRBV5-4 and J usage is TRBJ1-4, with D possibly TRBD1 on 6 matching bases. This CDR3 has 15 amino acids. Germline V lookup: CDR1 SGHNT, CDR2 YYREEE (reference sequence). V was cut by 3 bases and J by 8 bases, with 17 bases left in between. CDR3 in amino acids: CASSSSRDTQEKLFF. The CDR3 DNA reads as TGTGCCAGCAGCTCATCACGGGACACACAAGAAAAACTGTTTTTT.

Here the CDR3 reads CASSLELAGLNEQFF. CDR3 DNA sequence: TGTGCCAGCAGCTTAGAGCTAGCGGGGCTCAATGAGCAGTTCTTC. The V call is TRBV7-9, the J call TRBJ2-1; 9 nucleotides align to TRBD2. The CDR3 sequence is 15 residues long. V lost 1 base and J lost 6; bases outside the gene matches: 4. In germline, CDR1 is SEHNR, CDR2 FQNEAQ (reference sequence).

Worth noting for this clone: The junction shows a germline mismatch at one end, possibly a read error. The rearrangement links TRBV5-4 to TRBJ1-2, with 10 bases that match TRBD1. This CDR3 is built from 14 residues. The germline gives CDR1 SGHNT, CDR2 YYREEE (reference sequence). This chain's CDR3 is CASSLGTGVPGYTF. The DNA of the CDR3 is TGTGCCAGCAGTTTGGGGACAGGGGTGCCGGGCTACACCTTC.

The rearrangement uses TRBV9 and TRBJ2-2; unclear D gene. V was clipped by 0 bases and J by 3 bases, with 9 bases between them. Germline V gene data show CDR1 as SGDLS and CDR2 as YYNGEE. There are 15 residues in the CDR3. CDR3 DNA: TGTGCCAGCAGCGTAGAAGCTCGAGACACCGGGGAGCTGTTTTTT. Protein: CASSVEARDTGELFF.

The chain combines TRBV19 with TRBJ1-1; D not certain. The germline V gene has CDR1 LNHDA and CDR2 SQIVND (reference sequence). The CDR3 has 13 residues. V lost 3 bases and J lost 1, with 6 bases in between. The CDR3 DNA reads TGTGCCAGTAGTATTCGGGGGAACACTGAAGCTTTCTTT. As protein: CASSIRGNTEAFF.

The table lists this clone with many counts. V usage is TRBV6-4 and J usage is TRBJ2-1; 10 bases map to TRBD2. The trim removed 0 bases at V and 6 bases at J, leaving 2 bases unmatched. Germline loops: CDR1 MRHNA, CDR2 SNTAGT. The CDR3 spans 15 residues. The CDR3 DNA reads TGTGCCAGCAGTGACTCAGCGGGGGGGTTCAATGAGCAGTTCTTC. This translates into CASSDSAGGFNEQFF.

This clone was seen only a few times. The V and J genes are TRBV2 and TRBJ1-1; D not resolved. V dropped 3 bases and J dropped 8 bases, with 7 bases sitting between them. The germline CDR1 and CDR2 sequences are SNHLY and FYNNEI. CDR3 size: 11 residues. The CDR3 loop reads CASSETGEAFF. The CDR3 bases are TGTGCCAGCAGTGAGACCGGGGAAGCTTTCTTT.

This chain uses TRBV6-5 with TRBJ2-5; TRBD2 might be the D (7 bases). V dropped 6 bases and J dropped 5 bases, with 16 bases sitting between them. The CDR3 consists of 14 residues. Germline CDR1 MNHEY, CDR2 SVGAGI. The CDR3 DNA reads TGTGCCAGCAGCAACGAAGGGGGGGTGGAGACCCAGTACTTC. Protein product: CASSNEGGVETQYF.

This clone was seen once. V and J are TRBV30 and TRBJ1-3; possible D gene TRBD1, 6 bases. The CDR3 covers 12 residues. The V gene lost 3 bases and the J gene lost 7 bases, with 10 bases spanning the gap. CDR1 and CDR2 (germline): GTSNPN, SVGIG (reference sequence). The CDR3 loop reads CAWRQGGNTIYF. Here the CDR3 DNA reads TGTGCCTGGAGACAGGGAGGGAACACCATATATTTT.

V gene TRBV5-6 combines with J gene TRBJ1-5; a possible D gene is TRBD1 (6 bases). The germline gives CDR1 SGHDT, CDR2 YYEEEE. V was shortened by 3 bases and J by 0 bases, with 13 bases between the two germline ends. This CDR3 is 16 amino acids long. DNA for the CDR3: TGTGCCAGCAGCTCTTCGACAGGTCATAGCAATCAGCCCCAGCATTTT. Amino acids: CASSSSTGHSNQPQHF.

This chain connects TRBV29-1 to TRBJ2-1; possible D gene TRBD1, 5 bases. With 4 bases removed from V and 1 base from J, the gap between germline ends came to 8 bases. This CDR3 region has 13 residues. Per the germline V gene, CDR1 is SQVTM and CDR2 is ANQGSEA. The CDR3 region is CSVAGLSYNEQFF. CDR3 DNA sequence: TGCAGCGTTGCAGGGCTTTCCTACAATGAGCAGTTCTTC.

The chain carries TRBV13 and TRBJ2-7; D unclear. Trimming removed 0 bases from V and 1 base from J, with 7 bases in between. Germline V lookup: CDR1 PRHDT, CDR2 FYEKMQ (reference sequence). The CDR3 runs to 14 residues. The CDR3 sequence is CASSLGSRSYEQYF. The CDR3 DNA reads TGTGCCAGCAGCTTAGGATCTAGGTCCTACGAGCAGTACTTC. The full variable domain, with the rest looked up from reference TRBV13 and TRBJ2-7, is AAGVIQSPRHLIKEKRETATLKCYPIPRHDTVYWYQQGPGQDPQFLISFYEKMQSDKGSIPDRFSAQQFSDYHSELNMSSLELGDSALYFCASSLGSRSYEQYFGPGTRLTVT.

The rearrangement links TRBV4-3 to TRBJ2-3, with D perhaps matching TRBD2 (6 bases). This CDR3 has 17 amino acids. V shed 5 bases and J shed 2 bases, with 20 bases lying between them. Germline assignment: CDR1 LGHNA and CDR2 YSLEER. Here the CDR3 reads CASSAGVAGLVTDTQYF. The CDR3 DNA sequence: TGCGCCAGCAGCGCCGGAGTCGCGGGGCTGGTCACAGATACGCAGTATTTT.

This clone was seen a few times. The chain joins TRBV9 to TRBJ1-1; D gene unclear. The germline V and J ends were trimmed by 0 bases and 5 bases, with 8 bases remaining between them. The V gene's germline CDR1 is SGDLS and CDR2 YYNGEE. This CDR3 is built from 13 residues. In DNA form, the CDR3 reads TGTGCCAGCAGCGTAGGAGGGTTGACTGAAGCTTTCTTT. The encoded protein is CASSVGGLTEAFF. Full variable domain (rest looked up from reference TRBV9 and TRBJ1-1): DSGVTQTPKHLITATGQRVTLRCSPRSGDLSVYWYQQSLDQGLQFLIQYYNGEERAKGNILERFSAQQFPDLHSELNLSSLELGDSALYFCASSVGGLTEAFFGQGTRLTVV.

DNA of the CDR3: TGTGCCTCCAGGGGGCTTAGCAGCACAGATACGCAGTATTTT. It specifies CASRGLSSTDTQYF. The chain combines TRBV10-3 with TRBJ2-3; 8 bases are a match to TRBD1. V shed 11 bases and J 0 bases; nucleotides not matched to a gene: 7. Germline CDR1 ENHRY, CDR2 SYGVKD. The CDR3 sequence is 14 residues long.

The chain is built from TRBV13 and TRBJ2-5; D is possibly TRBD1 (5 bases). Germline lookup yields CDR1 PRHDT and CDR2 FYEKMQ (reference sequence). This CDR3 has 14 residues. The V end lost 8 bases, the J end lost 5 bases, and 18 bases lay between the germline ends. The CDR3 region has the DNA TGTGCCAGCTCCACCACTGACAGCTTGGAGACCCAGTACTTC. Protein: CASSTTDSLETQYF.

This chain joins TRBV5-6 and TRBJ1-6, with 9 bases lining up with TRBD1. Germline V gene data show CDR1 as SGHDT and CDR2 as YYEEEE. Trimming at V came to 4 bases and at J to 5 bases, leaving 4 bases not matched to a gene. CDR3 length equals 15 residues. The CDR3 sequence is CASSDGTGHNSPLHF. The DNA of the CDR3 is TGTGCCAGCAGCGATGGGACAGGGCATAATTCACCCCTCCACTTT.

V is TRBV7-9 and J is TRBJ1-1, with D perhaps matching TRBD1 (5 bases). Looked up from germline, CDR1 is SEHNR and CDR2 is FQNEAQ (reference sequence). The CDR3 extends over 13 amino acids. Trimming removed 4 bases from V and 4 bases from J, with 10 bases in between. The chain's CDR3 is CASSSGGGTEAFF. DNA of the CDR3: TGTGCCAGCAGCTCCGGGGGGGGCACTGAAGCTTTCTTT. Complete variable domain (other parts from reference TRBV7-9 and TRBJ1-1): DTGVSQNPRHKITKRGQNVTFRCDPISEHNRLYWYRQTLGQGPEFLTYFQNEAQLEKSRLLSDRFSAERPKGSFSTLEIQRTEQGDSAMYLCASSSGGGTEAFFGQGTRLTVV.

The gene calls are TRBV5-1 and TRBJ2-1, with no clear D. The CDR3 spans 14 residues. The V end lost 0 bases, the J end lost 3 bases, and 7 bases lay between the germline ends. Germline V gives CDR1 SGHRS, CDR2 YFSETQ. CDR3 protein: CASSLETVYNEQFF. As DNA, the CDR3 is TGCGCCAGCAGCTTGGAGACTGTCTACAATGAGCAGTTCTTC.

This sequence joins TRBV4-3 and TRBJ1-1, with D possibly being TRBD1 (5 bases). The CDR3 contains 13 residues. V shed 0 bases and J shed 3 bases, with 5 bases lying between them. Germline V CDR1 and CDR2: LGHNA, YSLEER. This CDR3 reads CASSQDRDTEAFF. Written as DNA, the CDR3 is TGCGCCAGCAGCCAAGACAGGGACACTGAAGCTTTCTTT.

The gene calls are TRBV7-9 and TRBJ2-5, with 7 nucleotides matching TRBD1. This CDR3 contains 15 residues. Germline V gene data show CDR1 as SEHNR and CDR2 as FQNEAQ (reference sequence). The V and J ends lost 5 bases and 2 bases, in that order; junction bases with no gene match: 8. The CDR3 spells CASSMGQFLQETQYF. DNA for the CDR3: TGTGCCAGCAGCATGGGACAGTTTCTTCAAGAGACCCAGTACTTC.

In its sample, this clone was seen once. Additional DNA sequences in this sample encode the identical CDR3. The chain couples TRBV6-4 to TRBJ2-3; 10 bases line up with TRBD2. This CDR3 comprises 14 residues. The trim removed 2 bases at V and 6 bases at J, leaving 2 bases unmatched. Germline CDR1 reads MRHNA; CDR2 reads SNTAGT. Here the CDR3 DNA reads TGTGCCAGCAGTGACAGCGGGGGGGCGGATACGCAGTATTTT. Translated: CASSDSGGADTQYF.